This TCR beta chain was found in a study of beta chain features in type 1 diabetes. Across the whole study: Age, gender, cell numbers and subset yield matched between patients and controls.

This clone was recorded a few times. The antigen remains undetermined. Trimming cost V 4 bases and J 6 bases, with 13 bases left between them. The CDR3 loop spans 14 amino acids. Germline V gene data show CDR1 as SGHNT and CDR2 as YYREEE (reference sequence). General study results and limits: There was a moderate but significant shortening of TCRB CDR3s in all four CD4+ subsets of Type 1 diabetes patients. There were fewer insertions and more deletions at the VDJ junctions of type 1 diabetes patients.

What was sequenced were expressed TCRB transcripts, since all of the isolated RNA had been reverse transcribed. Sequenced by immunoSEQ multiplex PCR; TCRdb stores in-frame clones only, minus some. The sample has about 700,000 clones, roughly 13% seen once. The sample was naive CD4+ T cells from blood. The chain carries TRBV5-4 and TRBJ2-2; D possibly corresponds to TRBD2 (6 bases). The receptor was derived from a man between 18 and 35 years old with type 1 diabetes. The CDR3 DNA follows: TGTGCCAGCAGCGGCCTCCTAGCGCCCGGGGAGCTGTTTTTT. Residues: CASSGLLAPGELFF.